Below are 7 T cell receptor beta chains sequenced from a single sample in a study of T cell repertoires in cytomegalovirus infection. TCRdb ran MiXCR on the reads and lists one entry per CDR3 protein. This sample has 85,000 to 120,000 distinct CDR3 sequences, with approximately 17% found just once. Specimen: PBMCs. These receptors all come from a human donor in good health (CMV status not recorded). Some clones in this sample may be carry-over from other donors' samples.

This clonotype was observed a few times. This chain uses TRBV2 with TRBJ1-2; no reliable D call. Germline values: CDR1 SNHLY, CDR2 FYNNEI. Trimming removed 7 bases from V and 0 bases from J, with 15 bases in between. This CDR3 contains 15 residues. The CDR3, as DNA: TGTGCCAGCACCCTCACGATAGAAGCTAACTATGGCTACACCTTC. It encodes CASTLTIEANYGYTF.

In regard to this clonotype: A much bigger clone sits one base away, suggesting this may be a read error. The gene calls are TRBV11-2 and TRBJ2-2; no clear D gene. The V end was cut by 5 bases, the J end by 3 bases, with 10 bases between. This CDR3 spans 14 amino acids. The germline V gene encodes CDR1 SGHAT and CDR2 FQNNGV. Here the CDR3 DNA reads TGTGCCAGCAGCCAGGCCCACTACACCGGGGAGCTGTTTTTT. Encoded protein: CASSQAHYTGELFF.

This clonotype was counted a few times. The DNA of the CDR3 is TGTGCCAGTAGTTTAACCAGTTACAATGAGCAGTTCTTC. Protein product: CASSLTSYNEQFF. This chain links TRBV19 with TRBJ2-1; the D is unclear. Germline loops: CDR1 LNHDA, CDR2 SQIVND (reference sequence). CDR3 length: 13 residues. The germline V and J ends were trimmed by 5 bases and 4 bases, with 9 bases remaining between them.

The sample holds a few counts of this clonotype. V gene TRBV18 combines with J gene TRBJ2-7, with D perhaps TRBD2 (5 bases). Trimming removed 4 bases at V and 4 bases at J, with 11 bases between. Germline V gives CDR1 KGHSH, CDR2 LQKENI. The CDR3 extends over 13 amino acids. The CDR3 DNA sequence: TGTGCCAGCTCACGGGTCGGGGATTACGAGCAGTACTTC. This translates into CASSRVGDYEQYF.

This chain connects TRBV5-5 to TRBJ2-3, with D possibly TRBD1 on 5 matching bases. This CDR3 contains 14 residues. V was trimmed by 0 bases and J by 4 bases, leaving 9 bases between them. Germline lookup yields CDR1 SGHKS and CDR2 YYEKEE (reference sequence). In DNA form, the CDR3 reads TGTGCCAGCAGCTTGGCCTGGGGCGCAGATACGCAGTATTTT. Its translation is CASSLAWGADTQYF.

This clonotype was recorded at least ten times. This rearrangement joins TRBV6-6 to TRBJ2-7, with 8 bases that match TRBD1. The CDR3 is 14 amino acids. Losses at the gene ends were 5 bases for V and 6 bases for J; bases not matched to a gene: 9. Germline values: CDR1 MNHNY, CDR2 SVGAGI (reference sequence). The CDR3 protein is CASSKGGQALEQYF. The CDR3 coding sequence is TGTGCCAGCAGTAAGGGGGGACAGGCTCTCGAGCAGTACTTC.

This chain joins TRBV6-6 and TRBJ2-7, with D possibly matching TRBD1 (7 bases). The germline CDR1 and CDR2 sequences are MNHNY and SVGAGI (reference sequence). Trimming took off 5 bases at V and 0 bases at J, with 17 bases between the two ends. CDR3 length equals 16 residues. Written as DNA, the CDR3 is TGTGCCAGCAGTCTCCTTCCCAGGGGGGCCTCCTACGAGCAGTACTTC. This codes for CASSLLPRGASYEQYF.